This T cell receptor beta chain was identified in a study of CD8+ T cells in alopecia areata. This clone has more than one count but fewer than ten. Extracted RNA was reverse transcribed, and the resulting cDNA served as sequencing template. Assay used: immunoSEQ multiplex PCR; TCRdb lists only in-frame clones, some missing. The sample has about 97,000 clones, around 45% seen once. CDR1 and CDR2 from the germline V gene are LNHNV and YYDKDF (reference sequence). Trimming took 5 bases from V and 6 from J; bases not matched to a gene: 7. This CDR3 has 14 amino acids. This TCR was sampled from a human donor with alopecia areata. The V gene is TRBV15, the J gene TRBJ1-1, with 9 positions matching TRBD1. The sequencing sample was made of CD4+ T cells sorted from blood. The CDR3 DNA reads as TGTGCCACCAGCCCGGACAGGGGAGGCTCTGAAGCTTTCTTT. This sequence encodes CATSPDRGGSEAFF.